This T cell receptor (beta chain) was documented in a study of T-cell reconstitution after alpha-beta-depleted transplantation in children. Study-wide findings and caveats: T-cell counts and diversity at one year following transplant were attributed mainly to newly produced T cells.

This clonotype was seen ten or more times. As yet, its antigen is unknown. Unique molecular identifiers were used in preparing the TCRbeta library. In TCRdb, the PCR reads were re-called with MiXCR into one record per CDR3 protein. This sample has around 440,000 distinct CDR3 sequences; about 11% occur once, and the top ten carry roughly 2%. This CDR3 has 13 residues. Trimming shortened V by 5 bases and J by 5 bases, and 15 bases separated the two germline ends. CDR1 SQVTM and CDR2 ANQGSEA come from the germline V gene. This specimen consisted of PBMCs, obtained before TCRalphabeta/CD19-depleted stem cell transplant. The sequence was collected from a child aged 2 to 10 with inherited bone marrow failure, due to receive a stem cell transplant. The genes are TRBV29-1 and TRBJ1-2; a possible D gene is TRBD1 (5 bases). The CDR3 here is CSVTGTDLYGYTF. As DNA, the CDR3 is TGCAGCGTTACCGGGACGGATCTTTATGGCTACACCTTC.